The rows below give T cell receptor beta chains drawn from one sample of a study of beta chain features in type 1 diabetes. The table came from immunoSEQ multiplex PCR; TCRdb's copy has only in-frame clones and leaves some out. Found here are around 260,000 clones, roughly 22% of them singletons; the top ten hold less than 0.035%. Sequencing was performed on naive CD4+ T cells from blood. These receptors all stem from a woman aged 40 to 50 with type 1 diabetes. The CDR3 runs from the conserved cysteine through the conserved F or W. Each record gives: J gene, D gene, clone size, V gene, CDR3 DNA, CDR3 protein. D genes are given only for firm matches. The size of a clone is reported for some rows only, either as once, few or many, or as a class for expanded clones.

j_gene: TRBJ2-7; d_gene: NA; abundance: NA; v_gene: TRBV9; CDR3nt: TGTGCCAGCAGCGTAGCCCCGCCCGGCGAGCAGTACTTC; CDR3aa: CASSVAPPGEQYF
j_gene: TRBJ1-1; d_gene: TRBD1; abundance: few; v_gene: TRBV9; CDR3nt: TGTGCCAGCAGCGTACCCAGGGACAGGATGAACACTGAAGCTTTCTTT; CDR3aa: CASSVPRDRMNTEAFF
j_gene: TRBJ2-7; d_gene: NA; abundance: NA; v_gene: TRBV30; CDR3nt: TGTGCCTGGAGGAGTTTCGACGAGCAGTACTTC; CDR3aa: CAWRSFDEQYF
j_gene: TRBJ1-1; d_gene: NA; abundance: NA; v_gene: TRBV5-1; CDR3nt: TGCGCCAGCAGCCTGGGGGAGGGTTGGAGGAACACTGAAGCTTTCTTT; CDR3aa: CASSLGEGWRNTEAFF
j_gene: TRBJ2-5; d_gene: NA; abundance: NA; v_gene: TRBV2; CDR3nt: TGTGCCAGCAGTGTCAGGGCCCAAGAGACCCAGTACTTC; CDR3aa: CASSVRAQETQYF
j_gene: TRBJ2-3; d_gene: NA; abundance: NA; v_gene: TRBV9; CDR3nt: TGTGCCAGCAGCGTAGGAGGACGGGATAGCACAGATACGCAGTATTTT; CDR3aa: CASSVGGRDSTDTQYF
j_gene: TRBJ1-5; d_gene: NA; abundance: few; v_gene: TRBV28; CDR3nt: TGTGCCAGCAGTTTTTTACAGGGAAACTATCAGCCCCAGCATTTT; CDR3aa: CASSFLQGNYQPQHF
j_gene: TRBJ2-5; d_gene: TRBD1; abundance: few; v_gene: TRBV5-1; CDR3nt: TGCGCCAGCAGCTTGGGATGGACAGGGGGCTTCAGGGAGACCCAGTACTTC; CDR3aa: CASSLGWTGGFRETQYF
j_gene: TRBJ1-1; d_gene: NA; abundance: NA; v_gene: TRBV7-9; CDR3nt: TGTGCCAGCAGCTCCGGGGGGCACGAAGCTTTCTTT; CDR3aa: CASSSGGHEAFF
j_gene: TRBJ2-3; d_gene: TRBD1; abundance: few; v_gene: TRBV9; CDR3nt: TGTGCCAGCAGCGTAGTCGGACAGGGGGCAGTAGATACGCAGTATTTT; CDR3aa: CASSVVGQGAVDTQYF
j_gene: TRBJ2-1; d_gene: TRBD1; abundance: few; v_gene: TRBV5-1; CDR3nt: TGCGCCAGCAGCTTGGCCGAAGGGACAGGGAATAATGAGCAGTTCTTC; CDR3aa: CASSLAEGTGNNEQFF
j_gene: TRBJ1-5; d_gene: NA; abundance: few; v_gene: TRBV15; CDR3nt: TGTGCCACCAGCAGAGATCGCCAGGGCAATCAGCCCCAGCATTTT; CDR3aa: CATSRDRQGNQPQHF
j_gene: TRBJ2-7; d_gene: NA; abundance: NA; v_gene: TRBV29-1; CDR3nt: TGCAGCGTGCAGGGGCTCAGTCCCAACGAGCAGTACTTC; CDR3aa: CSVQGLSPNEQYF
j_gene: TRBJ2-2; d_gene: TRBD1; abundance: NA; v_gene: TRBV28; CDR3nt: TGTGCCAGCAGTTCCCGGGACAGGGACACCGGGGAGCTGTTTTTT; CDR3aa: CASSSRDRDTGELFF
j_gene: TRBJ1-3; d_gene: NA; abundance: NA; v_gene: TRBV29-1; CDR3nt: TGCAGCGCCGCCGTATCCGCGGGAAACACCATATATTTT; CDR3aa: CSAAVSAGNTIYF
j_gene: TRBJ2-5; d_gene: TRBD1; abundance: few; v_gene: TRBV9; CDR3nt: TGTGCCAGCAGCATCCGGGACAGGGACCAAGAGACCCAGTACTTC; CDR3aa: CASSIRDRDQETQYF
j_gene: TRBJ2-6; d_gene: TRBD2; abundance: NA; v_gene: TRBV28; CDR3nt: TGTGCCAGCAGGCTTGCGGGGGGCGCTTCTGGGGCCAACGTCCTGACTTTC; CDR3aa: CASRLAGGASGANVLTF
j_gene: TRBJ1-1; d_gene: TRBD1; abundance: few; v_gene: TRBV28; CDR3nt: TGTGCCAGCAGATCCGGGACAGGGCTTGTGGGCACTGAAGCTTTCTTT; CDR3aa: CASRSGTGLVGTEAFF
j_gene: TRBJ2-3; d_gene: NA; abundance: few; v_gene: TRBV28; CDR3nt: TGTGCCAGCAGGAGTACTGGCACAGATACGCAGTATTTT; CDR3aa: CASRSTGTDTQYF
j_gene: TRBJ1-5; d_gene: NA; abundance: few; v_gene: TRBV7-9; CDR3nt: TGTGCCAGCAGCTTAGAAGGACAGACCAATCAGCCCCAGCATTTT; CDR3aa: CASSLEGQTNQPQHF